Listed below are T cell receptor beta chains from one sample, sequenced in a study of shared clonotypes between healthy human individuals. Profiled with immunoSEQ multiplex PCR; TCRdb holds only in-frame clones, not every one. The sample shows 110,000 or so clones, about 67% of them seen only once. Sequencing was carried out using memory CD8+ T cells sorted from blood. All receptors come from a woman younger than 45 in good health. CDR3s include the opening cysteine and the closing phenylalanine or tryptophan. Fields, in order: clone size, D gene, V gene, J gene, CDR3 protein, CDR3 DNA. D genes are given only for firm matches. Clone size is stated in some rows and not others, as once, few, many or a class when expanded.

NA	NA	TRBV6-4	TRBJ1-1	CASSETAGTSTEAFF	TGTGCCAGCAGTGAAACGGCAGGGACCAGCACTGAAGCTTTCTTT
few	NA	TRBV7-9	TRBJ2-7	CASSEQGSEQYF	TGTGCCAGCAGCGAGCAGGGATCCGAGCAGTACTTC
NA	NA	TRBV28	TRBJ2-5	CASSFWQETQYF	TGTGCCAGCAGTTTCTGGCAAGAGACCCAGTACTTC
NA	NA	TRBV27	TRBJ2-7	CASSSYGLPSYEQYF	TGTGCCAGCAGCTCATATGGACTACCCTCCTACGAGCAGTACTTC
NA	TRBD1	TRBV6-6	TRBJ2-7	CASTGARQGHEQYF	TGTGCCAGCACAGGAGCCAGACAGGGTCACGAGCAGTACTTC
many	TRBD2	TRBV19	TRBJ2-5	CASSVWTSGQETQYF	TGTGCCAGTAGTGTCTGGACTAGCGGTCAAGAGACCCAGTACTTC
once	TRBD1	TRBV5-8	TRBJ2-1	CASSLMGQGIDEQFF	TGTGCCAGCTCCCTTATGGGACAGGGGATTGATGAGCAGTTCTTC
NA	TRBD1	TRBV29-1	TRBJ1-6	CSGAGGSSSPLHF	TGCAGCGGGGCAGGGGGCTCAAGTTCACCCCTCCACTTT
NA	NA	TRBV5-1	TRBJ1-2	CASRQDSLGYTF	TGCGCCAGCCGCCAGGACAGTCTCGGCTACACCTTC
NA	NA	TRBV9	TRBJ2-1	CASSVDRGILDEQFF	TGTGCCAGCAGCGTAGATCGTGGGATTTTGGATGAGCAGTTCTTC
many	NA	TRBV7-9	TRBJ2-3	CASSLELEIPTDTQYF	TGTGCCAGCAGCTTAGAACTAGAGATCCCTACAGATACGCAGTATTTT
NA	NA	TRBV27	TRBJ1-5	CASSSIGVSNQPQHF	TGTGCCAGCAGTTCTATCGGGGTGAGCAATCAGCCCCAGCATTTT
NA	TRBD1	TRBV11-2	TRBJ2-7	CASSYRGRPYEQYF	TGTGCCAGCAGCTACAGGGGGCGCCCCTACGAGCAGTACTTC
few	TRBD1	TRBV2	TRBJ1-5	CASTDRSYYQPQHF	TGTGCCAGCACGGACAGGTCCTATTATCAGCCCCAGCATTTT
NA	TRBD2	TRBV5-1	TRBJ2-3	CASSLSPSGRGTDTQYF	TGCGCCAGCAGCTTGTCTCCTAGCGGGAGAGGCACAGATACGCAGTATTTT